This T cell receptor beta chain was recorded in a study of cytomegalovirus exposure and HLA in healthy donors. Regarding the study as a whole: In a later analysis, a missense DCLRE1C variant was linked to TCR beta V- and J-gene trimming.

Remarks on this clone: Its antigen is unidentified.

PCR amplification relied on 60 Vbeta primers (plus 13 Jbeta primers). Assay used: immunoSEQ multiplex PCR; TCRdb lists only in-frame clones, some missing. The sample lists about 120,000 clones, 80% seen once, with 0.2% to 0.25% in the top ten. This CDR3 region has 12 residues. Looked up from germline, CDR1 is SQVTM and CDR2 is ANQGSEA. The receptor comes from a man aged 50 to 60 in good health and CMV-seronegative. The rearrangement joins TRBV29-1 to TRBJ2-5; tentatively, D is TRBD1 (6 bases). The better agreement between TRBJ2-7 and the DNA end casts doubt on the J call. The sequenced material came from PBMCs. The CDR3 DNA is TGCAGCGTTGCACGGGACACCTACGAGCAGTACTTC. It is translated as CSVARDTYEQYF.